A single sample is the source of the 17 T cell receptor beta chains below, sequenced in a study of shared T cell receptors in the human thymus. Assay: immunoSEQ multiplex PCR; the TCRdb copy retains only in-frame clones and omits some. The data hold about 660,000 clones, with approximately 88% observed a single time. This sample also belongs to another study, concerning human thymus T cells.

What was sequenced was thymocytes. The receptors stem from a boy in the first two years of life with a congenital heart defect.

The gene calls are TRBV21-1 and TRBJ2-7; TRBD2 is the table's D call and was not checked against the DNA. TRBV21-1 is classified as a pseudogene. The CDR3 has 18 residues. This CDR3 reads CASSRRNSRRAGMYEQYF. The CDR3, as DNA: TGTGCCAGCAGCCGACGCAACAGCCGGAGGGCCGGGATGTACGAGCAGTACTTC.

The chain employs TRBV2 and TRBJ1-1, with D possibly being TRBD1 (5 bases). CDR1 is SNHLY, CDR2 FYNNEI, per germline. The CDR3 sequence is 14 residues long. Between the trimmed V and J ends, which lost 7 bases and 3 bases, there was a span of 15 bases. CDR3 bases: TGTGCCAGCACCCTGGTCGGCAGGGACACTGAAGCTTTCTTT. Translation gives CASTLVGRDTEAFF.

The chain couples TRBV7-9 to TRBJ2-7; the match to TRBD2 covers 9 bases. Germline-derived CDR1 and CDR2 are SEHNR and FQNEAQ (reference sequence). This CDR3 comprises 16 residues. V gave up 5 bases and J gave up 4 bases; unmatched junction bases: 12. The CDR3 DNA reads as TGTGCCAGCAGCCCGGGGAACGGGACTAGCTTATACGAGCAGTACTTC. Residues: CASSPGNGTSLYEQYF.

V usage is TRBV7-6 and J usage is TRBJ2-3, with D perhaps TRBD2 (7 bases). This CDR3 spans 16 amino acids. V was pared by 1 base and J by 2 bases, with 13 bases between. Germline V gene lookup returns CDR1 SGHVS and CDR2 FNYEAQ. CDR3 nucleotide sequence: TGTGCCAGCAGCTTAGTGGGGGGGGGCTTCACAGATACGCAGTATTTT. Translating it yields CASSLVGGGFTDTQYF. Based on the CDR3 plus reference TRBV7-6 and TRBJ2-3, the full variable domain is GAGVSQSPRYKVTKRGQDVALRCDPISGHVSLYWYRQALGQGPEFLTYFNYEAQQDKSGLPNDRFSAERPEGSISTLTIQRTEQRDSAMYRCASSLVGGGFTDTQYFGPGTRLTVL.

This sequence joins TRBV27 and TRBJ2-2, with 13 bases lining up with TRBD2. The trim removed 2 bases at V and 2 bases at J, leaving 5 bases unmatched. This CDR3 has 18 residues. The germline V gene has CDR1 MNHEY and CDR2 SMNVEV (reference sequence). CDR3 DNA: TGTGCCAGCAGTTTACCCGGGACTAGCGGGATTAACACCGGGGAGCTGTTTTTT. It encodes CASSLPGTSGINTGELFF.

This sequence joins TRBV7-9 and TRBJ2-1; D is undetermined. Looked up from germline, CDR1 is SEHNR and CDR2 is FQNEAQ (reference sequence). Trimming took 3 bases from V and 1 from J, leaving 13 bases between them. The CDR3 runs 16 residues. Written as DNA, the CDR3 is TGTGCCAGCAGCTTTGACACGAGTGGGTCCTACAATGAGCAGTTCTTC. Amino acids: CASSFDTSGSYNEQFF.

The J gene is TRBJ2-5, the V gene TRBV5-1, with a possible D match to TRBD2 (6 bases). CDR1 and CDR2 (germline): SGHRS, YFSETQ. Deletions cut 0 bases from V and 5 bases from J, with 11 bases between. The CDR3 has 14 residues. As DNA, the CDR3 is TGCGCCAGCAGCTTGGGGTCGGGGGTGGAGACCCAGTACTTC. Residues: CASSLGSGVETQYF.

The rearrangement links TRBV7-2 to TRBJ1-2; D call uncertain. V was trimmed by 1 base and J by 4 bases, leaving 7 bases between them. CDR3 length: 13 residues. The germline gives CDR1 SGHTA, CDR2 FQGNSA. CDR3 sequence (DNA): TGTGCCAGCAGCTTAGTTTCCCTCTATGGCTACACCTTC. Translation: CASSLVSLYGYTF.

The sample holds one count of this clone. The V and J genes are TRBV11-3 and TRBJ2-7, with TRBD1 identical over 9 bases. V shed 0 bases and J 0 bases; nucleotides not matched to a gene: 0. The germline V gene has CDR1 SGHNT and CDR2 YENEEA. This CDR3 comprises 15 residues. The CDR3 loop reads CASSLEGQGSYEQYF. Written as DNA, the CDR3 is TGTGCCAGCAGCTTAGAGGGACAGGGCTCCTACGAGCAGTACTTC. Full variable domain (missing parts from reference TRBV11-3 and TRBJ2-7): EAGVVQSPRYKIIEKKQPVAFWCNPISGHNTLYWYLQNLGQGPELLIRYENEEAVDDSQLPKDRFSAERLKGVDSTLKIQPAELGDSAVYLCASSLEGQGSYEQYFGPGTRLTVT.

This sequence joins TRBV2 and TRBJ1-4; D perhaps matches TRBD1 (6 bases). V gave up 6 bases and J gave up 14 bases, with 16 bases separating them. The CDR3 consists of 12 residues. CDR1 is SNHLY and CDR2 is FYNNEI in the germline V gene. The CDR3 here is CASSNDRSQLFF. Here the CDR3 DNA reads TGTGCCAGCAGCAATGACAGGTCCCAGCTGTTTTTT.

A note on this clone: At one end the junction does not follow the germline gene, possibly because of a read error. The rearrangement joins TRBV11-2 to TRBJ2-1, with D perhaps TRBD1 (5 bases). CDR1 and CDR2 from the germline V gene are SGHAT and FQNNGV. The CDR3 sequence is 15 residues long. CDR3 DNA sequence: TGTGCCAGCAGCTTAGATGGCACAGGCTACGATGAGCAGTTCTTC. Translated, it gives CASSLDGTGYDEQFF.

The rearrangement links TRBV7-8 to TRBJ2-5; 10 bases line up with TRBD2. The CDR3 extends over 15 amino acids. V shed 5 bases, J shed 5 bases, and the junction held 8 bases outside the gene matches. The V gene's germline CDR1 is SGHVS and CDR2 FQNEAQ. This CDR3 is CASSKIAGGGETQYF. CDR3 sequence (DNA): TGTGCCAGCAGCAAAATAGCGGGAGGTGGGGAGACCCAGTACTTC.

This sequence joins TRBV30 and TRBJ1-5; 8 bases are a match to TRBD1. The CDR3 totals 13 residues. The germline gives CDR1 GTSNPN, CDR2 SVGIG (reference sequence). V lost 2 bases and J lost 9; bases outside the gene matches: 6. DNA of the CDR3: TGTGCCTGGAGTAGTACAGGGGGAACGCCCCAGCATTTT. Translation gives CAWSSTGGTPQHF.

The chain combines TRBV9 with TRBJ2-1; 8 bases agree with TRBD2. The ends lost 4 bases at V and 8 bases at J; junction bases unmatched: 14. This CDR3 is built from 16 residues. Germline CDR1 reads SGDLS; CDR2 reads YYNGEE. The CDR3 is CASSSNAGTRGHEQFF. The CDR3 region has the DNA TGTGCCAGCAGCTCCAACGCCGGGACTAGAGGCCATGAGCAGTTCTTC.

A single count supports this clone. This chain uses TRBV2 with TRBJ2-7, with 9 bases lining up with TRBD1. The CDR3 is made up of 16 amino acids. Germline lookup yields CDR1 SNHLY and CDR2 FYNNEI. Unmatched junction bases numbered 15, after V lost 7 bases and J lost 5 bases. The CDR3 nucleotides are TGTGCCAGCATTAGAGACCGGACAGGGGTTATCCACGAGCAGTACTTC. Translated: CASIRDRTGVIHEQYF.

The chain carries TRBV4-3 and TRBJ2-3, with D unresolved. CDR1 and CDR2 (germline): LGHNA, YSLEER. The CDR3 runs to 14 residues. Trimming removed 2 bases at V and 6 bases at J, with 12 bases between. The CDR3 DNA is TGCGCCAGCAGCCAAAAATCCCCCGGGGATACGCAGTATTTT. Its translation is CASSQKSPGDTQYF.

CDR3: CASSYSKNIEQFF. The CDR3 DNA is TGTGCCAGCAGTTACTCGAAAAATATTGAGCAGTTCTTC. The chain uses TRBV27 and TRBJ2-1; D is unresolved. The ends were cut back, 4 bases at V and 9 bases at J, with 13 bases in the middle. This CDR3 comprises 13 residues. CDR1 is MNHEY and CDR2 is SMNVEV in the germline V gene (reference sequence).